The entry below describes one TCR beta chain. The antigen is undetermined. These data belong to a study of cytomegalovirus exposure and HLA in healthy donors. Study-wide points: Presence/absence results assume similar sequencing depth per donor, which may not hold. Later analysis identified about 18,000 TCR beta sequences associated with HLA alleles, using a false discovery rate threshold of 0.05. Reportedly, diagnosis of cytomegalovirus status by the classifier showed high specificity and sensitivity. Several V segments, TRBV6-2 and TRBV6-3 among them, could not be told apart and were dropped.

Unmatched junction bases numbered 5, after V lost 7 bases and J lost 2 bases. CDR1 ENHRY and CDR2 SYGVKD come from the germline V gene. CDR3 size: 14 residues. PCR primers comprised 60 Vbeta and 13 Jbeta primers. Assay used: immunoSEQ multiplex PCR; TCRdb lists only in-frame clones, some missing. The data hold roughly 220,000 clones, with 80% to 90% observed a single time. This clonotype originated in a man younger than 40 in good health and CMV-seronegative. The rearrangement links TRBV10-3 to TRBJ1-2; the match to TRBD1 covers 9 bases. Sequenced input: PBMCs. Here the CDR3 reads CAIKSDRGNYGYTF. The CDR3 region has the DNA TGTGCCATCAAAAGCGACAGGGGGAACTATGGCTACACCTTC.